The 25 T cell receptor beta chains given below trace back to one sample, sequenced in a study of T cells in Graves' hyperthyroidism and ophthalmopathy. Template material for amplifying TCR beta CDR3 regions consisted of RNA transcripts. Carried out on the TCR CDR3, a first-round RT-PCR used the HTBI primer set. TCRdb used MiXCR to reprocess the multiplex PCR reads, holding one entry per CDR3 protein. Of hundreds of thousands of distinct CDR3 sequences listed, 35% to 40% are singletons. The sample taken for sequencing was blood. The receptors here all came from a man aged 18 to 30 with Graves' hyperthyroidism.

The sample holds many counts of this clonotype. CDR3 in amino acids: CAISLDRDQPQHF. CDR3 nucleotides: TGTGCCATCAGTCTAGACAGGGACCAGCCCCAGCATTTT. The V and J genes are TRBV10-3 and TRBJ1-5; 7 bases are shared with TRBD1. Germline CDR1 is ENHRY and CDR2 is SYGVKD. The CDR3 totals 13 residues. V lost 5 bases, J lost 7 bases, and 5 bases stayed unmatched.

This clonotype was detected many times. V and J are TRBV25-1 and TRBJ2-6; tentatively, D is TRBD1 (5 bases). The CDR3 consists of 16 residues. V lost 8 bases and J 1 base, leaving 15 bases between the germline ends. The V gene's germline CDR1 is MGHDK and CDR2 SYGVNS. In nucleotides, the CDR3 is TGTGCCAGCGGCAGGGCATTTGGATCTGGGGCCAACGTCCTGACTTTC. Its translation is CASGRAFGSGANVLTF.

Notes on this clonotype: It may be a read error: a sequence one base away is much more abundant. V is TRBV7-2 and J is TRBJ2-7; the match to TRBD1 covers 9 bases. V shed 2 bases and J 7 bases; nucleotides not matched to a gene: 6. The CDR3 covers 14 residues. CDR1 and CDR2 (germline): SGHTA, FQGNSA. This CDR3 reads CTSSLWDRAREQYF. CDR3 nucleotides: TGTACCAGCAGCTTATGGGACAGGGCCCGGGAGCAGTACTTC. The full variable domain, with the rest looked up from reference TRBV7-2 and TRBJ2-7, is GAGVSQSPSNKVTEKGKDVELRCDPISGHTALYWYRQSLGQGLEFLIYFQGNSAPDKSGLPSDRFSAERTGGSVSTLTIQRTQQEDSAVYLCTSSLWDRAREQYFGPGTRLTVT.

This clonotype was counted many times. The J gene is TRBJ1-1, the V gene TRBV2, with D possibly TRBD1 on 6 matching bases. CDR1 and CDR2 from the germline V gene are SNHLY and FYNNEI. Trimming shortened V by 4 bases and J by 5 bases, and 14 bases separated the two germline ends. The CDR3 runs 14 residues. Here the CDR3 reads CASSVGGARTEAFF. As DNA, the CDR3 is TGTGCCAGCAGTGTTGGGGGCGCCCGGACTGAAGCTTTCTTT.

V and J are TRBV10-2 and TRBJ2-7; possible D gene TRBD1, 6 bases. This CDR3 spans 15 amino acids. From germline, CDR1 is WSHSY and CDR2 SAAADI. The V end was cut by 0 bases, the J end by 6 bases, with 15 bases between. CDR3 coding DNA: TGCGCCAGCAGTGAGTCGTTTGGGGGCATAGTCGAGCAGTACTTC. Amino acids: CASSESFGGIVEQYF.

This clonotype was picked up a small number of times. This chain joins TRBV5-1 and TRBJ2-7; 10 bases map to TRBD2. With 3 bases clipped from V and 0 bases from J, the junction kept 6 bases outside the gene matches. The CDR3 sequence is 16 residues long. CDR1 SGHRS and CDR2 YFSETQ come from the germline V gene. The CDR3 nucleotides read TGCGCCAGCAGCTCCCGAGCTAGCGGGAGCTCCTACGAGCAGTACTTC. Protein sequence: CASSSRASGSSYEQYF.

The V and J genes are TRBV6-5 and TRBJ2-5; the D gene could be TRBD1 or TRBD2 (6 bases each). V lost 5 bases to trimming and J lost 5 bases, with 12 bases between them. This CDR3 region has 13 residues. Germline V gene sequence: CDR1 MNHEY, CDR2 SVGAGI. The CDR3 nucleotides are TGTGCCAGCAGTAGACGGGGGCGCGAGACCCAGTACTTC. Its protein product is CASSRRGRETQYF.

This clonotype has ten or more counts. At one end the junction does not follow the germline gene, possibly because of a read error. The genes are TRBV5-1 and TRBJ2-2; TRBD2 is a possible D gene (6 bases). The CDR3 covers 15 residues. Germline lookup yields CDR1 SGHRS and CDR2 YFSETQ. The CDR3 loop is CASSFGTANTGELFF. The DNA for the CDR3 is TGTGCCAGCAGCTTTGGGACTGCGAACACCGGGGAGCTGTTTTTT.

Ten or more counts support this clonotype. V is TRBV7-6 and J is TRBJ2-2; 10 nucleotides align to TRBD2. CDR3 length: 16 residues. CDR1 is SGHVS and CDR2 is FNYEAQ in the germline V gene. Trimming took 1 base from V and 4 from J; bases not matched to a gene: 3. CDR3 protein: CASSLGLAGVTGELFF. The CDR3 region has the DNA TGTGCCAGCAGCTTAGGGCTAGCGGGAGTCACCGGGGAGCTGTTTTTT. Based on the CDR3 plus reference TRBV7-6 and TRBJ2-2, the full variable domain is GAGVSQSPRYKVTKRGQDVALRCDPISGHVSLYWYRQALGQGPEFLTYFNYEAQQDKSGLPNDRFSAERPEGSISTLTIQRTEQRDSAMYRCASSLGLAGVTGELFFGEGSRLTVL.

As concerns this clonotype: A much bigger clone sits one base away, suggesting this may be a read error. The V call is TRBV12-3 or TRBV12-4, the J call TRBJ1-2; perhaps TRBD1 as D (5 bases). V dropped 8 bases and J dropped 5 bases, with 18 bases sitting between them. The CDR3 spans 14 residues. The CDR3 here is CASGNRDGPYGYTF. The CDR3 nucleotides read TGTGCCAGCGGCAACCGGGACGGACCTTATGGCTACACCTTC.

The table lists this clonotype with a few counts. The rearrangement uses TRBV10-3 and TRBJ2-6; 7 nucleotides align to TRBD1. V lost 10 bases to trimming and J lost 4 bases; unmatched junction nucleotides: 7. This CDR3 contains 14 residues. The germline V gene has CDR1 ENHRY and CDR2 SYGVKD. CDR3 DNA: TGTGCCAGCAGGGGGTCCCTAGGGGCCAACGTCCTGACTTTC. Translated, it gives CASRGSLGANVLTF.

The table lists this clonotype with a few counts. The germline gene is not matched at one end of the junction; a read error may be the cause. The gene calls are TRBV4-2 and TRBJ2-7, with D possibly called TRBD1 or TRBD2 (5 bases each). Germline V gene lookup returns CDR1 LGHNA and CDR2 YNFKEQ. This CDR3 is 12 amino acids long. DNA of the CDR3: TGTGCCAGCAGCCAAGACCGGGGCCCCCCCCATTTC. Translated, it gives CASSQDRGPPHF.

The gene calls are TRBV11-2 and TRBJ2-5; TRBD1 is a possible D gene (5 bases). The CDR3 runs to 13 residues. Per the germline V gene, CDR1 is SGHAT and CDR2 is FQNNGV. Trimming pared 4 bases from V and 5 bases from J, leaving 11 bases between. CDR3 DNA: TGTGCCAGCAGCTCGACCGCAGGGGAGACCCAGTACTTC. Protein product: CASSSTAGETQYF.

The chain combines TRBV6-5 with TRBJ2-5; D ambiguous. Deletions cut 5 bases from V and 5 bases from J, with 15 bases between. The germline V gene has CDR1 MNHEY and CDR2 SVGAGI. The CDR3 runs 14 residues. CDR3 bases: TGTGCCAGCAGTCCATCCGTCTGGCGGGAGACCCAGTACTTC. Amino acid sequence: CASSPSVWRETQYF.

The V call is TRBV2, the J call TRBJ2-1; 9 nucleotides align to TRBD2. Trimming removed 3 bases from V and 8 bases from J; junction bases left unmatched: 8. Germline loops: CDR1 SNHLY, CDR2 FYNNEI. The CDR3 loop spans 15 amino acids. DNA for the CDR3: TGTGCCAGCAGTGATTGGGCTAGCGGGACAGATGAGCAGTTCTTC. This translates into CASSDWASGTDEQFF.

This clonotype was counted ten times or more. The chain carries TRBV19 and TRBJ2-6; no reliable D call. The germline V and J ends were trimmed by 9 bases and 0 bases, with 6 bases remaining between them. The CDR3 extends over 13 amino acids. Germline CDR1 reads LNHDA; CDR2 reads SQIVND (reference sequence). In DNA, the CDR3 is TGTGCCAGCAGTCCCTCTGGGGCCAACGTCCTGACTTTC. This codes for CASSPSGANVLTF.

The table lists this clonotype with many counts. The rearrangement uses TRBV5-1 and TRBJ1-6, with D perhaps TRBD1 (6 bases). V was shortened by 5 bases and J by 10 bases, with 13 bases between the two germline ends. The CDR3 is made up of 13 amino acids. CDR1 is SGHRS and CDR2 is YFSETQ in the germline V gene. The chain's CDR3 is CASSWGAESPLHF. CDR3 in DNA: TGCGCCAGCAGTTGGGGGGCCGAATCACCCCTCCACTTT.

The chain combines TRBV5-1 with TRBJ2-7; D possibly corresponds to TRBD2 (6 bases). V was clipped by 0 bases and J by 0 bases, with 10 bases between them. CDR1 and CDR2 (germline): SGHRS, YFSETQ. This CDR3 has 15 residues. The CDR3 sequence is CASSLAREASYEQYF. CDR3 DNA: TGCGCCAGCAGCTTGGCAAGGGAGGCCTCCTACGAGCAGTACTTC. Together with reference TRBV5-1 and TRBJ2-7, the CDR3 gives the full variable domain: KAGVTQTPRYLIKTRGQQVTLSCSPISGHRSVSWYQQTPGQGLQFLFEYFSETQRNKGNFPGRFSGRQFSNSRSEMNVSTLELGDSALYLCASSLAREASYEQYFGPGTRLTVT.

The chain couples TRBV9 to TRBJ2-6, with a weak D call TRBD1 (6 bases). The CDR3 runs 19 residues. V was cut by 4 bases and J by 2 bases, with 22 bases left in between. Per germline, CDR1 SGDLS and CDR2 YYNGEE. DNA for the CDR3: TGTGCCAGCAGCCCCACACTCACACAAACAGGGACTGGGGCCAACGTCCTGACTTTC. This codes for CASSPTLTQTGTGANVLTF.

The V and J genes are TRBV2 and TRBJ1-6, with D unclear. CDR3 length: 14 amino acids. Germline CDR1 is SNHLY and CDR2 is FYNNEI. Trimming removed 3 bases at V and 2 bases at J, with 5 bases between. CDR3 sequence (DNA): TGTGCCAGCAGTGAGGGGACCTATAATTCACCCCTCCACTTT. Translating gives CASSEGTYNSPLHF.

The J gene is TRBJ1-3, the V gene TRBV4-1, with no clear D. Germline V gene data show CDR1 as MGHRA and CDR2 as YSYEKL. This CDR3 is 15 amino acids long. V lost 6 bases and J 2 bases, leaving 14 bases between the germline ends. Here the CDR3 DNA reads TGCGCCAGCAGTCTCCCGTCAGTAGCTGGAAACACCATATATTTT. Translation: CASSLPSVAGNTIYF.

This clonotype has only a few counts. J is TRBJ1-1 and V is TRBV6-1, with D unclear. Trimming pared 3 bases from V and 3 bases from J, leaving 14 bases between. The CDR3 spans 15 residues. Germline V lookup: CDR1 MNHNS, CDR2 SASEGT. This CDR3 is CASSDFGEGDTEAFF. CDR3 nucleotides: TGTGCCAGCAGTGATTTCGGGGAGGGTGACACTGAAGCTTTCTTT.

Concerning this clonotype: One junction end does not reproduce the germline sequence, and a read error may be involved. The rearrangement uses TRBV7-9 and TRBJ1-1, with D perhaps matching TRBD1 (5 bases). Germline loops: CDR1 SEHNR, CDR2 FQNEAQ (reference sequence). This CDR3 has 15 amino acids. The CDR3 reads CASSQVGPLNVEAFF. CDR3 coding DNA: TGCGCCAGCAGCCAAGTGGGACCTTTAAACGTTGAAGCTTTCTTT.

This sequence joins TRBV18 and TRBJ1-1; 8 bases fit TRBD1. The CDR3 has 13 residues. The trim removed 9 bases at V and 0 bases at J, leaving 3 bases unmatched. Per germline, CDR1 KGHSH and CDR2 LQKENI. CDR3 sequence reads: CASGQGMNTEAFF. The CDR3 DNA is TGTGCCAGTGGACAGGGCATGAACACTGAAGCTTTCTTT.

This clonotype has ten or more counts. The chain carries TRBV9 and TRBJ2-5, with D possibly matching TRBD1 (5 bases). V was shortened by 0 bases and J by 4 bases, with 10 bases between the two germline ends. Germline CDR1 is SGDLS and CDR2 is YYNGEE. The CDR3 has 14 residues. The chain's CDR3 is CASSVEGMGETQYF. The DNA for the CDR3 is TGTGCCAGCAGCGTAGAGGGGATGGGAGAGACCCAGTACTTC.